This TCR beta chain emerged from a study of siplizumab effects on memory and regulatory T cells. Study-wide results and caveats: No naive or memory phenotype could be assigned to roughly 75-97% of proliferating clones. Siplizumab produced a significant drop in alloreactive sequences attributable to unstimulated CD4+ memory cells. Contribution to the alloresponse seemed major for naive T cells, which also seemed more diverse than memory cells.

Assays covered some 98,000 TCR templates per sample. Method: immunoSEQ multiplex PCR; TCRdb's copy keeps in-frame clones and lacks some. The sample lists tens of thousands of clones, around 90% occurring once. This CDR3 has 16 residues. V shed 0 bases and J shed 5 bases, with 16 bases lying between them. Germline values: CDR1 LGHNA, CDR2 YSLEER. This clone has just a few counts. As yet, its antigen is unknown. This receptor was taken from a human donor in good health. The chain employs TRBV4-3 and TRBJ1-2, with D perhaps TRBD1 (6 bases). The specimen sequenced was Tregs sorted from blood. The CDR3 reads CASSQDVRGGAYGYTF. For the CDR3, the DNA is TGCGCCAGCAGCCAAGACGTACGCGGGGGCGCTTATGGCTACACCTTC.